The 5 T cell receptor beta chains listed next were all sequenced from one sample in a study of blood T cell repertoires in COVID-19 (dated by TCRdb to the early 2020s). The library relied on the immunoSEQ multiplex PCR assay. TCRdb limited this immuneACCESS table to in-frame rearrangements with V and J called. A share of clones is missing; checked studies link under half to unresolved V genes, and the rest is unexplained. The sample includes roughly 200,000 clones, with around nine tenths observed a single time. In total, the top ten clones hold about 6.2% of the sample. Sequenced: peripheral blood. Receptors were obtained from a man aged 60 to 69 who had recovered from COVID-19.

CDR3 bases: TGTGCCAGCAGTTACCAGGGGAACCAAGAGACCCAGTACTTC. Encoded protein: CASSYQGNQETQYF. The chain uses TRBV6-5 and TRBJ2-5; possible D gene TRBD1, 6 bases. This CDR3 comprises 14 residues. Per the germline V gene, CDR1 is MNHEY and CDR2 is SVGAGI. V lost 2 bases and J lost 0, with 7 bases in between.

This CDR3 reads CASSPLHLYEQYF. The CDR3 region has the DNA TGTGCCAGCAGTCCACTACATTTGTACGAGCAGTACTTC. V is TRBV28 and J is TRBJ2-7; D unclear. The CDR3 contains 13 residues. Per the germline V gene, CDR1 is MDHEN and CDR2 is SYDVKM. Trimming stripped 5 bases from V and 4 bases from J, with 12 bases between.

This chain joins TRBV7-2 and TRBJ2-7, with TRBD2 identical over 10 bases. Unmatched junction bases numbered 5, after V lost 3 bases and J lost 6 bases. CDR1 is SGHTA, CDR2 FQGNSA, per germline. The CDR3 consists of 14 residues. CDR3 residues: CASSFSSGSVEQYF. The CDR3 DNA sequence: TGTGCCAGCAGCTTCTCTAGCGGGAGTGTCGAGCAGTACTTC.

This chain uses TRBV5-4 with TRBJ1-5; D may be TRBD1 (5 bases). Trimming stripped 2 bases from V and 0 bases from J, with 9 bases between. The CDR3 has 15 residues. Germline V gene data show CDR1 as SGHNT and CDR2 as YYREEE (reference sequence). The CDR3 spells CASSFGAGSNQPQHF. CDR3 DNA sequence: TGTGCCAGCAGCTTTGGGGCCGGTAGCAATCAGCCCCAGCATTTT. The full variable domain, in which reference TRBV5-4 and TRBJ1-5 provide the parts outside the CDR3, is ETGVTQSPTHLIKTRGQQVTLRCSSQSGHNTVSWYQQALGQGPQFIFQYYREEENGRGNFPPRFSGLQFPNYSSELNVNALELDDSALYLCASSFGAGSNQPQHFGDGTRLSIL.

The chain is built from TRBV27 and TRBJ2-6, with TRBD1 matching over 7 bases. Per the germline V gene, CDR1 is MNHEY and CDR2 is SMNVEV (reference sequence). Germline trimming cut 7 bases from V and 2 bases from J; bases unmatched to any gene: 5. The CDR3 runs to 15 residues. The CDR3 loop reads CASTKQGTGANVLTF. The DNA for the CDR3 is TGTGCCAGCACCAAACAGGGGACTGGGGCCAACGTCCTGACTTTC.